This T cell receptor (beta chain) was obtained from a study of blood T cell repertoires in COVID-19. The authors' processing: Scientists estimated how many nucleated cells there were by amplifying reference gene primers. Libraries were prepared by immunoSEQ multiplex PCR; TCRdb keeps only in-frame clonotypes and omits some of them. V and J calls and clone size follow that table, whereas D and trimming were derived from the DNA. The repertoire holds some 74,000 clones, approximately 87% seen once, with 18% in the top ten. The CDR3 contains 11 residues. V lost 5 bases and J 10 bases, leaving 8 bases between the germline ends. Germline V gene data show CDR1 as MGHDK and CDR2 as SYGVNS.

The gene calls are TRBV25-1 and TRBJ1-4; no definite D call. The sequence was collected from an elderly woman with acute or convalescent COVID-19. The sequenced sample was peripheral blood. CDR3 bases: TGTGCCAGCAGTCCAGAGGCAAAACTGTTTTTT. Translation: CASSPEAKLFF.